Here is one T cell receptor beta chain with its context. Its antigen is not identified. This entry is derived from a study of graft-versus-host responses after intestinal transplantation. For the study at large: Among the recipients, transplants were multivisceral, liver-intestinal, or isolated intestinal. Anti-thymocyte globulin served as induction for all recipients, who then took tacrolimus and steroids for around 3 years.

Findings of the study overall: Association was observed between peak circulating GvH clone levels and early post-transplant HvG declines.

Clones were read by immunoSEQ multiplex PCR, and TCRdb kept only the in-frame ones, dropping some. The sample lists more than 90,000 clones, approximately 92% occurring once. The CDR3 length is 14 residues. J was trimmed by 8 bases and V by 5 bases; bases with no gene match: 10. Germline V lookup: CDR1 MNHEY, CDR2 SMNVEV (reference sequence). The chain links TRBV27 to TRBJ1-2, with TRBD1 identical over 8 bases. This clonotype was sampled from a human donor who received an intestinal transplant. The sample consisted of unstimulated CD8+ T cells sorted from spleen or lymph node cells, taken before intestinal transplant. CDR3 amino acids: CASSAGGGSGGYTF. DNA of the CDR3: TGTGCCAGCAGTGCAGGGGGCGGGTCGGGAGGCTACACCTTC.